A selection of T cell receptor beta chains follows, all from one sample in a study of blood T cell repertoires in COVID-19. Produced via immunoSEQ multiplex PCR; TCRdb's table is partial and in-frame only. Here the sample spans some 150,000 clones, 85% being singletons. The sample taken for sequencing was PBMCs or T cells enriched from blood (not recorded which). The receptors shown here come from a woman aged 40 to 49 who had recovered from COVID-19. Both conserved end residues are part of each CDR3. D genes are given only for firm matches. Some rows mark clone size as missing; the rest say once, few, many or name a class of expanded clone.

d_call,v_call,clone_size,j_call,cdr3_aa,cdr3_nt
TRBD1,TRBV5-1,NA,TRBJ1-2,CASSRGTGTDYGYTF,TGCGCCAGCAGCCGAGGGACAGGAACGGACTATGGCTACACCTTC
NA,TRBV27,NA,TRBJ1-5,CASSPGLRYQPQHF,TGTGCCAGCAGCCCGGGACTCCGGTATCAGCCCCAGCATTTT
NA,TRBV4-1,NA,TRBJ1-6,CASSQVGEGSPLHF,TGCGCCAGCAGCCAAGTTGGGGAGGGGTCGCCCCTCCACTTT
TRBD2,TRBV4-2,NA,TRBJ2-1,CASSQESGRKDEQFF,TGTGCCAGCAGCCAAGAAAGCGGGAGGAAGGATGAGCAGTTCTTC
NA,TRBV5-4,NA,TRBJ1-2,CASSQGANYGYTF,TGTGCCAGCAGCCAAGGGGCCAACTATGGCTACACCTTC
TRBD2,TRBV5-1,NA,TRBJ2-1,CASSPGGGLAGSDEQFF,TGCGCCAGCAGCCCTGGGGGCGGTCTAGCGGGGAGCGATGAGCAGTTCTTC
NA,TRBV18,NA,TRBJ2-7,CASSLGGGGDEQYF,TGTGCCAGCTCACTCGGTGGTGGAGGGGACGAGCAGTACTTC
NA,TRBV12-5,NA,TRBJ1-3,CASGPQGTSGNTIYF,TGTGCTAGTGGCCCGCAGGGGACCTCTGGAAACACCATATATTTT
TRBD1,TRBV5-1,NA,TRBJ1-1,CASSPPRTGQENTEAFF,TGCGCCAGCAGTCCACCTCGGACGGGACAGGAGAACACTGAAGCTTTCTTT
NA,TRBV28,NA,TRBJ1-2,CASHTTGTLGYGYTF,TGTGCCAGCCATACTACAGGGACCCTAGGCTATGGCTACACCTTC
NA,TRBV9,NA,TRBJ2-6,CASSLTIAPSGANVLTF,TGTGCCAGCAGCTTGACTATCGCCCCCTCTGGGGCCAACGTCCTGACTTTC
NA,TRBV30,NA,TRBJ2-3,CAWSTESTDTQYF,TGTGCCTGGAGCACGGAGAGCACAGATACGCAGTATTTT
NA,TRBV3-1/TRBV3-2,NA,TRBJ2-4,CASSQGGDIQYF,TGTGCCAGCAGCCAAGGGGGGGACATTCAGTACTTC
TRBD2,TRBV7-9,NA,TRBJ2-1,CASSSLAGVQFF,TGTGCCAGCAGCTCACTAGCGGGAGTGCAGTTCTTC
NA,TRBV5-1,NA,TRBJ1-2,CASSLNRDFYGYTF,TGCGCCAGCAGCTTGAACAGGGATTTCTATGGCTACACCTTC
TRBD1,TRBV4-2,once,TRBJ1-3,CASSQDAGGESGNTIYF,TGTGCCAGCAGCCAAGATGCAGGGGGCGAGTCTGGAAACACCATATATTTT
NA,TRBV2,NA,TRBJ1-3,CASSLTGTSGNTIYF,TGTGCCAGCAGTTTGACAGGTACCTCTGGAAACACCATATATTTT
NA,TRBV29-1,NA,TRBJ2-6,CSVEGVMKEGVSGANVLTF,TGCAGCGTTGAAGGGGTAATGAAAGAAGGGGTCTCTGGGGCCAACGTCCTGACTTTC
TRBD2,TRBV30,NA,TRBJ2-3,CAWSFLTSGGSDTQYF,TGTGCCTGGAGTTTCCTGACTAGCGGGGGATCAGATACGCAGTATTTT
NA,TRBV11-2,NA,TRBJ2-1,CASSLRDEQFF,TGTGCCAGCAGCCTCAGGGATGAGCAGTTCTTC
NA,TRBV18,NA,TRBJ2-7,CASSSTASYEQYF,TGTGCCAGCTCCTCGACTGCTTCCTACGAGCAGTACTTC
TRBD2,TRBV5-1,NA,TRBJ2-1,CASRPTSGGASEQFF,TGCGCCAGCAGGCCTACTAGCGGGGGGGCATCAGAGCAGTTCTTC
TRBD1,TRBV5-8,NA,TRBJ2-2,CASSLRTGGRTGELFF,TGTGCCAGCAGCCTCCGGACAGGGGGCAGAACCGGGGAGCTGTTTTTT
TRBD1,TRBV19,NA,TRBJ1-5,CASSISGGGQPQHF,TGTGCCAGTAGTATATCAGGGGGCGGTCAGCCCCAGCATTTT
TRBD1,TRBV24-1,NA,TRBJ1-5,CATSDRTGSNQPQHF,TGTGCCACCAGTGACAGGACAGGGTCTAATCAGCCCCAGCATTTT
NA,TRBV27,NA,TRBJ1-5,CASSLNVAQPQHF,TGTGCCAGCAGTTTAAACGTGGCTCAGCCCCAGCATTTT
NA,TRBV5-1,NA,TRBJ2-4,CASSLAGEDIQYF,TGCGCCAGCAGCTTGGCTGGGGAGGACATTCAGTACTTC
NA,TRBV7-9,once,TRBJ2-2,CASIQWGAGELFF,TGTGCCAGCATCCAGTGGGGGGCCGGGGAGCTGTTTTTT
NA,TRBV19,NA,TRBJ2-1,CASSSSAYNEQFF,TGTGCCAGTAGCTCTAGCGCCTACAATGAGCAGTTCTTC
NA,TRBV19,NA,TRBJ1-5,CASHPGRVLDQPQHF,TGTGCCAGTCATCCGGGGAGGGTTTTGGATCAGCCCCAGCATTTT
NA,TRBV30,few,TRBJ1-2,CAWSVSAGNRYGYTF,TGTGCCTGGAGTGTAAGCGCGGGAAACCGCTATGGCTACACCTTC
NA,TRBV2,few,TRBJ1-1,CASTPGGGRTEAFF,TGTGCCAGCACTCCTGGGGGGGGGAGGACTGAAGCTTTCTTT
TRBD2,TRBV19,NA,TRBJ2-7,CASKMASGTYEQYF,TGTGCCAGTAAGATGGCTAGCGGTACCTACGAGCAGTACTTC
TRBD1,TRBV5-4,NA,TRBJ2-7,CASSHEGAREQYF,TGTGCCAGCAGTCATGAGGGGGCGCGTGAGCAGTACTTC
TRBD1,TRBV12-3/TRBV12-4,NA,TRBJ1-2,CASSQGQFAGYTF,TGTGCCAGCAGCCAGGGACAGTTCGCTGGCTACACCTTC
TRBD1,TRBV6-5,NA,TRBJ2-5,CASRDRQETQYF,TGTGCCAGCAGGGACAGGCAAGAGACCCAGTACTTC
NA,TRBV2,NA,TRBJ2-5,CASSGDTQETQYF,TGTGCCAGCAGTGGGGACACCCAAGAGACCCAGTACTTC
TRBD1,TRBV9,once,TRBJ2-6,CASSSQTGDSGANVLTF,TGTGCCAGCAGCTCCCAGACAGGGGACTCTGGGGCCAACGTCCTGACTTTC
TRBD1,TRBV30,NA,TRBJ2-7,CAWRRAGQGAYEQYF,TGTGCCTGGAGAAGAGCGGGACAGGGGGCGTACGAGCAGTACTTC
TRBD1,TRBV10-2,NA,TRBJ1-1,CASRGQGNPEAFF,TGCGCCAGCCGGGGACAGGGGAATCCTGAAGCTTTCTTT
NA,TRBV6-5,NA,TRBJ2-5,CATAGRGLQETQYF,TGTGCCACAGCCGGGCGCGGGCTACAAGAGACCCAGTACTTC
NA,TRBV7-9,NA,TRBJ2-7,CASSQGAAYEQYF,TGTGCCAGCAGCCAGGGCGCTGCCTACGAGCAGTACTTC
NA,TRBV3-1/TRBV3-2,NA,TRBJ1-6,CASSDNSGIPNNSPLHF,TGTGCCAGCAGCGACAACTCAGGGATCCCTAATAATTCACCCCTCCACTTT
TRBD1,TRBV30,NA,TRBJ1-3,CAWGQGLSGNTIYF,TGTGCCTGGGGACAGGGGTTATCTGGAAACACCATATATTTT
TRBD2,TRBV5-1,NA,TRBJ2-3,CASSKRGDGTDTQYF,TGCGCCAGCAGTAAGCGGGGGGACGGAACAGATACGCAGTATTTT
NA,TRBV7-9,NA,TRBJ1-5,CASSFGSRDQPQHF,TGTGCCAGCAGCTTCGGGTCCAGGGATCAGCCCCAGCATTTT
NA,TRBV19,NA,TRBJ2-7,CASSPAGAGEQYF,TGTGCCAGTAGTCCGGCAGGAGCAGGGGAGCAGTACTTC
NA,TRBV12-3/TRBV12-4,NA,TRBJ2-1,CASSQRGFSEQFF,TGTGCCAGCAGTCAACGGGGGTTCAGTGAGCAGTTCTTC
NA,TRBV25-1,NA,TRBJ1-5,CASSEVYSNQPQHF,TGTGCCAGCAGTGAAGTATATAGCAATCAGCCCCAGCATTTT
TRBD2,TRBV19,NA,TRBJ2-7,CASSPGTTSYEQYF,TGTGCCAGTAGTCCCGGGACTACCTCCTACGAGCAGTACTTC
NA,TRBV11-3,few,TRBJ2-3,CASSLGRREVATDTQYF,TGTGCCAGCAGCTTAGGCCGCAGGGAGGTGGCAACAGATACGCAGTATTTT
TRBD1,TRBV19,NA,TRBJ1-1,CASSIPGQDLLGAFF,TGTGCCAGTAGTATACCGGGACAGGACCTATTGGGAGCTTTCTTT
NA,TRBV5-1,NA,TRBJ2-3,CASSLEPYTDTQYF,TGCGCCAGCAGCTTGGAACCCTACACAGATACGCAGTATTTT
TRBD1,TRBV5-4,NA,TRBJ2-1,CASSFRDRGLNEQFF,TGTGCCAGCAGCTTCCGGGACAGGGGTCTAAATGAGCAGTTCTTC